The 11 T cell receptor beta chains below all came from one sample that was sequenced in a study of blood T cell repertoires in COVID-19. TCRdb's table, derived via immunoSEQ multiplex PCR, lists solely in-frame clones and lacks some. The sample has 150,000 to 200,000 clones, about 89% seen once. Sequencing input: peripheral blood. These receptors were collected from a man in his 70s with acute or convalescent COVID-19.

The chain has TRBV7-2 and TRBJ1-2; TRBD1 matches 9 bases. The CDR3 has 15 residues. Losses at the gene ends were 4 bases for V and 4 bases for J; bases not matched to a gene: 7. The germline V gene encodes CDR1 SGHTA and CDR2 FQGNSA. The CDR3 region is CASSSGTGPTYGYTF. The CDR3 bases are TGTGCCAGCAGCTCCGGGACAGGGCCAACCTATGGCTACACCTTC.

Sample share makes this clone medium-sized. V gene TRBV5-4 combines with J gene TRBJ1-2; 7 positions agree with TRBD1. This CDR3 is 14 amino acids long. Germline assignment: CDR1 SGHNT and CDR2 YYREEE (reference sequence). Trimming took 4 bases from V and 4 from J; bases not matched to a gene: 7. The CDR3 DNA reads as TGTGCCAGCAGCCTGGACAGGTCCGTCTATGGCTACACCTTC. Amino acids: CASSLDRSVYGYTF.

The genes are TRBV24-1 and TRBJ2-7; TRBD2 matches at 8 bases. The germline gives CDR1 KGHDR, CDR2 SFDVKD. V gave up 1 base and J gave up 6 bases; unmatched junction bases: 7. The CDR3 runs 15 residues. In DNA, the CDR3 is TGTGCCACCAGTGATTTCAAAGCGGGAGAGCGCGAGCAGTACTTC. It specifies CATSDFKAGEREQYF.

CDR3 in amino acids: CASSQTGQGGPDTQYF. The CDR3 region has the DNA TGTGCCAGCAGCCAGACGGGACAGGGGGGGCCAGATACGCAGTATTTT. The rearrangement uses TRBV14 and TRBJ2-3, with TRBD1 matching over 11 bases. CDR1 and CDR2 from the germline V gene are SGHDN and FVKESK. CDR3 size: 16 residues. V shed 3 bases, J shed 4 bases, and the junction held 6 bases outside the gene matches.

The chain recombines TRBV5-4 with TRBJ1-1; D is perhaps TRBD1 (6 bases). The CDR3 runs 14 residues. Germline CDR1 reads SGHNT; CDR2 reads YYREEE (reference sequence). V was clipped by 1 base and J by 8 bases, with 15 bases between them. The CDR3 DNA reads TGTGCCAGCAGCTTGTTCACAGGGCCTTTCGAAGCTTTCTTT. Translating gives CASSLFTGPFEAFF.

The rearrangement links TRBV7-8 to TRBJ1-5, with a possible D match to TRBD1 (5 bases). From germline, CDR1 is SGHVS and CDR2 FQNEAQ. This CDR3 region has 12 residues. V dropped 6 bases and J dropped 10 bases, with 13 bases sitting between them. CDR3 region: CASSSGLSPQHF. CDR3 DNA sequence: TGTGCCAGCAGTTCAGGGTTATCACCCCAGCATTTT.

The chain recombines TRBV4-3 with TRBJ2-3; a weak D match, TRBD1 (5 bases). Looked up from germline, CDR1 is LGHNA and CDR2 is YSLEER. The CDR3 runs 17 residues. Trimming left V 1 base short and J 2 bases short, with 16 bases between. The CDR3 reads CASSQGVGQGYTDTQYF. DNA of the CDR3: TGCGCCAGCAGCCAAGGGGTAGGGCAGGGTTACACAGATACGCAGTATTTT.

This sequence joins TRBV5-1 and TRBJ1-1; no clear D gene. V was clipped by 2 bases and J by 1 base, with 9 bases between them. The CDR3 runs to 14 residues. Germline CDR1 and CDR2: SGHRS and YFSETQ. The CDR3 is CASSLLTTNTEAFF. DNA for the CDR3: TGCGCCAGCAGCTTACTGACAACGAACACTGAAGCTTTCTTT.

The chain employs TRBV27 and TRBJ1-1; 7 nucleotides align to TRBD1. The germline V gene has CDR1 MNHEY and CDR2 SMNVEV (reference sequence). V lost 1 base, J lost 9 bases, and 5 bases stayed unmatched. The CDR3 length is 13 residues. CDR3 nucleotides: TGTGCCAGCAGTTTATTTCGGGACAGCCAAGCTTTCTTT. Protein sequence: CASSLFRDSQAFF.

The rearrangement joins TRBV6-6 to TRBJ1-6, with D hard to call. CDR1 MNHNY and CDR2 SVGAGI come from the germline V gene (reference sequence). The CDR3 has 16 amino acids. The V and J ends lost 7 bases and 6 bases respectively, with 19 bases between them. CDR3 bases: TGTGCCAGCACCCCCGGGGATGGGTTTGGTAATTCACCCCTCCACTTT. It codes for CASTPGDGFGNSPLHF.

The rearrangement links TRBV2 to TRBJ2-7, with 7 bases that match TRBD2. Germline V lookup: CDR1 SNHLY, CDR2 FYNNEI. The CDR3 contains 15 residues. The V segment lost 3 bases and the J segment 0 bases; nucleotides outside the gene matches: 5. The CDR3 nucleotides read TGTGCCAGCAGTGACAGGACTAGGAGCTCCTACGAGCAGTACTTC. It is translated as CASSDRTRSSYEQYF.